This TCR beta chain was retrieved from a study of T cells in localized non-small cell lung cancer. On this clone itself: Its antigen is not identified.

Clones were sequenced by immunoSEQ multiplex PCR, and TCRdb holds only the in-frame ones, with some missing. The sample holds 35,000 or so clones, about 90% seen once. V lost 1 base, J lost 5 bases, and 6 bases lay in between. The CDR3 has 13 residues. Germline V gene sequence: CDR1 SGHTA, CDR2 FQGNSA. Study results and caveats: In uninvolved adjacent lung, T cell clonality reached its highest value, exceeding tumor.

Sample: peripheral blood, taken before any cancer treatment. This TCR was sampled from a man between 35 and 75 years old with stage I lung adenocarcinoma. The chain couples TRBV7-2 to TRBJ2-1, with no clear D. CDR3 DNA sequence: TGTGCCAGCAGCTTAGGCGCCAACAATGAGCAGTTCTTC. Translation: CASSLGANNEQFF.